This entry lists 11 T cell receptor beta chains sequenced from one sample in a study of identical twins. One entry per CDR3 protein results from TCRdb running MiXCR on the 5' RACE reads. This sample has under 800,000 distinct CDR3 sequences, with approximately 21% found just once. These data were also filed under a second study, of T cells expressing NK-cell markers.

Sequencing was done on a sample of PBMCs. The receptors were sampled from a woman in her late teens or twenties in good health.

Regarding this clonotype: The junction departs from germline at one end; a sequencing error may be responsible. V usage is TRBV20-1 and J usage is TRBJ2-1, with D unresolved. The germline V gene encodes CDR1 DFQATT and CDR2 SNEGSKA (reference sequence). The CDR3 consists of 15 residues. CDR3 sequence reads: CIAGLAPSSYNEQFF. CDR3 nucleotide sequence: TGCATTGCTGGCCTGGCTCCGAGCTCCTACAATGAGCAGTTCTTC.

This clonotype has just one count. The CDR3 DNA reads as TGTGCCACCAGCAGGCGGACTAGCGGAGTAGGAGAGACCCAGTACTTC. Translated, it gives CATSRRTSGVGETQYF. This chain connects TRBV15 to TRBJ2-5; 10 bases are shared with TRBD2. The CDR3 has 16 amino acids. The germline V gene encodes CDR1 LNHNV and CDR2 YYDKDF (reference sequence). Germline trimming cut 3 bases from V and 4 bases from J; bases unmatched to any gene: 8.

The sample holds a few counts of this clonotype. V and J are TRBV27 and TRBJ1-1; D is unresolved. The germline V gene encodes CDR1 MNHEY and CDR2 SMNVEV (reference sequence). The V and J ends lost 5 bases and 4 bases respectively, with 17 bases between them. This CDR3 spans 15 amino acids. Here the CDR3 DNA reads TGTGCCAGCAGTCGACCCGGCCCCCCCGGCACTGAAGCTTTCTTT. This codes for CASSRPGPPGTEAFF.

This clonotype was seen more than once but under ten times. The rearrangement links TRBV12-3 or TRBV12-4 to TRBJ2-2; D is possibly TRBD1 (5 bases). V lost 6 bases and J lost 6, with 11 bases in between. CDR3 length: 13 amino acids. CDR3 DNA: TGTGCCAGCAGAAACAGGCCCCCCGGGGAGCTGTTTTTT. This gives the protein CASRNRPPGELFF.

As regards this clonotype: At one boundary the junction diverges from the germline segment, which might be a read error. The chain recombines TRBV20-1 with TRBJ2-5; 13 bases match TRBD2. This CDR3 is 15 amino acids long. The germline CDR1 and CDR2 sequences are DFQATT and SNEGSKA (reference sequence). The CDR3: CSALTSGGAQGTQYF. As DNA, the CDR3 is TGCAGTGCCCTTACTAGCGGGGGGGCCCAAGGGACCCAGTACTTC.

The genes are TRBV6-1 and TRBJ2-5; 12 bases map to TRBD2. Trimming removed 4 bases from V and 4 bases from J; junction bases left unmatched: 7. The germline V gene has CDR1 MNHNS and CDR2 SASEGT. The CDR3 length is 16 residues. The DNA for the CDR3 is TGTGCCAGCAGTGCCACCCTAGCGGGGGGGCGAGAGACCCAGTACTTC. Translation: CASSATLAGGRETQYF.

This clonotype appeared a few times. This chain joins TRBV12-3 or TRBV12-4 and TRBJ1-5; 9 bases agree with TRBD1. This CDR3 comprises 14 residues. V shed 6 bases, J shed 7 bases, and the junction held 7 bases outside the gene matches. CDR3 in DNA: TGTGCCAGCAGGAAGGGACAGGGTTACCAGCCCCAGCATTTT. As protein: CASRKGQGYQPQHF.

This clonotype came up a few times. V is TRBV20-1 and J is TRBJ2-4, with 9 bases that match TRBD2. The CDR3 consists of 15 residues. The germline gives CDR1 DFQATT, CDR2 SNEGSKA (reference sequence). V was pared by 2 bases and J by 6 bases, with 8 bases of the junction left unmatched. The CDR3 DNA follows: TGCAGTGCTAGACAATTCGCGGGAGGGGGAAACATTCAGTACTTC. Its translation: CSARQFAGGGNIQYF.

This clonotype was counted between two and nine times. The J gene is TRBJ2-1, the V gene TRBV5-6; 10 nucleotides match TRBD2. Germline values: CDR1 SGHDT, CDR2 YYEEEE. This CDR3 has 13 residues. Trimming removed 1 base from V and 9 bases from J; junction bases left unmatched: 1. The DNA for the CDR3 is TGTGCCAGCAGCTTGACTAGCGGGATTGAGCAGTTCTTC. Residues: CASSLTSGIEQFF.

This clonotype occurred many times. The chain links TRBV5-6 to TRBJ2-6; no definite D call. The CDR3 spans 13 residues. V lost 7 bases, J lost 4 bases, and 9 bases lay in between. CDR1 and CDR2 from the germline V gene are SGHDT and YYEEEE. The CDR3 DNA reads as TGTGCCAGCGCTACGGCGGGGGCCAACGTCCTGACTTTC. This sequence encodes CASATAGANVLTF.

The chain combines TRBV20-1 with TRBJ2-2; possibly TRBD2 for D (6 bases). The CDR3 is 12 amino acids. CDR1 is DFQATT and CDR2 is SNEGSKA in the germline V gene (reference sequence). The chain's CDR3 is CSSSGNTGELFF. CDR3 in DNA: TGCAGCAGTAGCGGGAACACCGGGGAGCTGTTTTTT.